These 12 T cell receptor beta chains were sequenced from one sample in a study of T cell responses to AZD1222 COVID-19 vaccine. Here immunoSEQ multiplex PCR was the method, and the copy in TCRdb shows in-frame clones only, minus some. This sample carries approximately 76,000 clones, around nine tenths of them seen once, and the ten largest clones take roughly 4.8%. This sample comprised peripheral blood, obtained on day 0 of MenACWY control vaccination. These receptors were obtained from an adult in good health.

The CDR3 DNA follows: TGTGCCAGCAGCGCCTACGACAGGGATGGCTACACCTTC. Protein: CASSAYDRDGYTF. The gene calls are TRBV9 and TRBJ1-2, with 7 bases lining up with TRBD1. CDR1 SGDLS and CDR2 YYNGEE come from the germline V gene. The CDR3 spans 13 residues. The junction had 5 bases not matched to a gene; V was cut back by 3 bases and J by 6 bases.

This chain uses TRBV28 with TRBJ1-5, with 7 bases aligning to TRBD1. The J segment lost 6 bases and the V segment lost 6 bases, leaving 8 bases of the junction unmatched. The CDR3 covers 14 residues. Germline assignment: CDR1 MDHEN and CDR2 SYDVKM. Written as DNA, the CDR3 is TGTGCCAGCAGACAGGGGTTAGGGGTTCAGCCCCAGCATTTT. Its translation is CASRQGLGVQPQHF. Looking up the rest from reference TRBV28 and TRBJ1-5 gives the full variable domain: DVKVTQSSRYLVKRTGEKVFLECVQDMDHENMFWYRQDPGLGLRLIYFSYDVKMKEKGDIPEGYSVSREKKERFSLILESASTNQTSMYLCASRQGLGVQPQHFGDGTRLSIL.

J is TRBJ2-3 and V is TRBV4-3; a possible D gene is TRBD2 (6 bases). In germline, CDR1 is LGHNA, CDR2 YSLEER. The CDR3 spans 14 residues. V gave up 5 bases and J gave up 3 bases, with 12 bases separating them. The CDR3 protein is CASSGGTRTDTQYF. In nucleotides, the CDR3 is TGCGCCAGCAGCGGAGGGACCAGAACAGATACGCAGTATTTT.

The DNA of the CDR3 is TGCAGTGCTAGTAGGGTGGGACAGCCCCAGCATTTT. Encoded protein: CSASRVGQPQHF. This chain joins TRBV20-1 and TRBJ1-5; D gene ambiguous. V shed 3 bases and J shed 7 bases, with 10 bases lying between them. The CDR3 covers 12 residues. Germline V gene data show CDR1 as DFQATT and CDR2 as SNEGSKA (reference sequence).

The chain joins TRBV21-1 to TRBJ1-2; the table's D call of TRBD1 was not tested on the DNA. TRBV21-1 is listed as a pseudogene. The CDR3 spans 12 residues. CDR3 sequence reads: CASSGTGDGYTF. The CDR3 coding sequence is TGTGCCAGCAGCGGAACAGGGGACGGCTACACCTTC.

The chain links TRBV9 to TRBJ2-7; D gene ambiguous. V was trimmed by 2 bases and J by 7 bases, leaving 19 bases between them. The CDR3 sequence is 15 residues long. Germline V gene sequence: CDR1 SGDLS, CDR2 YYNGEE. For the CDR3, the DNA is TGTGCCAGCAGCGTGTCTGGTAGAAACGTTGAGGAGCAGTACTTC. Translated, it gives CASSVSGRNVEEQYF.

The CDR3 DNA reads as TGCGCCAGCAGCTCGCGACTTTTAGCGGGAGGGCCGAACGAGCAGTACTTC. Residues: CASSSRLLAGGPNEQYF. The chain joins TRBV5-1 to TRBJ2-7; 11 nucleotides align to TRBD2. Germline lookup yields CDR1 SGHRS and CDR2 YFSETQ. The CDR3 has 17 amino acids. The V and J ends lost 3 bases and 5 bases, in that order; junction bases with no gene match: 13.

This clone was recorded once. V gene TRBV10-3 combines with J gene TRBJ1-1, with a possible D match to TRBD1 (6 bases). Deletions cut 4 bases from V and 6 bases from J, with 15 bases between. Looked up from germline, CDR1 is ENHRY and CDR2 is SYGVKD. This CDR3 contains 14 residues. The CDR3 spells CAISAGGAGSEAFF. CDR3 DNA sequence: TGTGCCATCAGTGCGGGGGGCGCCGGGTCTGAAGCTTTCTTT.

The gene calls are TRBV7-3 and TRBJ2-1; D is unclear. V shed 5 bases and J shed 9 bases, with 11 bases lying between them. Germline CDR1 SGHTA, CDR2 FQGTGA. This CDR3 has 12 amino acids. The DNA for the CDR3 is TGTGCCAGCAGCCAACTCTTGGGTGAGCAGTTCTTC. Protein product: CASSQLLGEQFF.

The chain has TRBV4-1 and TRBJ1-2, with D uncertain. V dropped 4 bases and J dropped 6 bases, with 21 bases sitting between them. Germline V gives CDR1 MGHRA, CDR2 YSYEKL. The CDR3 sequence is 16 residues long. CDR3 in amino acids: CASSPPRPVFSDGYTF. CDR3 DNA: TGCGCCAGCAGCCCACCAAGACCGGTCTTTTCGGATGGCTACACCTTC.

This chain links TRBV19 with TRBJ2-7, with 7 nucleotides matching TRBD2. This CDR3 spans 15 amino acids. The V segment lost 1 base and the J segment 3 bases; nucleotides outside the gene matches: 6. CDR1 is LNHDA and CDR2 is SQIVND in the germline V gene (reference sequence). The CDR3 DNA reads as TGTGCCAGTAGTATAGGGACCGCGGGAGACTACGAGCAGTACTTC. It is translated as CASSIGTAGDYEQYF. Variable domain in full (rest from reference TRBV19 and TRBJ2-7): DGGITQSPKYLFRKEGQNVTLSCEQNLNHDAMYWYRQDPGQGLRLIYYSQIVNDFQKGDIAEGYSVSREKKESFPLTVTSAQKNPTAFYLCASSIGTAGDYEQYFGPGTRLTVT.

This chain uses TRBV7-2 with TRBJ2-5; D not certain. This CDR3 comprises 14 residues. The ends were cut back, 5 bases at V and 5 bases at J, with 15 bases in the middle. Germline CDR1 is SGHTA and CDR2 is FQGNSA. The CDR3 loop reads CASSQTPALETQYF. Written as DNA, the CDR3 is TGTGCCAGCAGCCAAACTCCGGCGCTCGAGACCCAGTACTTC.